What follows describes a single TCR beta chain. The antigen is unknown. TCRdb called the 5' RACE reads again in MiXCR, with one record for every CDR3 protein. The table lists about 190,000 distinct CDR3 sequences, around a fifth of them singletons. The data were taken from a study of T-cell memory formation after mild COVID-19. Background on the study: Clusters of TCRs were largely donor specific.

The CDR3 sequence is 17 residues long. The junction had 11 bases not matched to a gene; V was cut back by 2 bases and J by 6 bases. CDR1 and CDR2 (germline): KGHDR, SFDVKD. Findings of the study overall: Clones that contracted from day 15 to 85 were balanced CD4/CD8, while later expanders leaned CD4+. In pre-infection memory, a portion of responding clones appeared, which suggested that cross-reactive memory joined.

This TCR came from an adult woman who had mild COVID-19 (a few samples of this study predate the infection). Cell type and time point are not known. The sample was PBMCs or a T cell subset sorted from them (not recorded which). The chain recombines TRBV24-1 with TRBJ1-1, with 10 bases fitting TRBD1. This CDR3 is CATSDSRDRGIFSEAFF. CDR3 nucleotides: TGTGCCACCAGTGATTCCCGGGACAGGGGAATTTTTTCTGAAGCTTTCTTT.